This entry lists 14 T cell receptor beta chains sequenced from one sample in a study of cytomegalovirus exposure and HLA in healthy donors. PCR amplification relied on 60 Vbeta primers (plus 13 Jbeta primers). The data were produced by immunoSEQ multiplex PCR, yet TCRdb's version contains in-frame clones alone and is incomplete. The sample shows around 140,000 clones, about 86% of them seen only once. Sequencing was carried out using PBMCs. The receptors shown here come from a woman in her 30s in good health and CMV-seronegative.

The chain joins TRBV10-3 to TRBJ2-7, with 10 bases lining up with TRBD2. CDR3 size: 14 residues. The V and J ends lost 6 bases and 6 bases, in that order; junction bases with no gene match: 8. Germline V gives CDR1 ENHRY, CDR2 SYGVKD. CDR3 sequence: CAIRVSGGATEQYF. CDR3 coding DNA: TGTGCCATCAGAGTCAGCGGGGGGGCTACCGAGCAGTACTTC.

The chain recombines TRBV11-2 with TRBJ2-2; D is perhaps TRBD2 (6 bases). There are 16 residues in the CDR3. V lost 7 bases to trimming and J lost 5 bases, with 20 bases between them. Germline CDR1 SGHAT, CDR2 FQNNGV. The CDR3 protein is CASTLAWLRSTGELFF. CDR3 nucleotides: TGTGCCAGCACCCTAGCGTGGCTTCGTTCGACCGGGGAGCTGTTTTTT.

V gene TRBV7-3 combines with J gene TRBJ1-2; TRBD1 matches at 7 bases. The CDR3 runs to 14 residues. The V segment lost 4 bases and the J segment 5 bases; nucleotides outside the gene matches: 7. Germline CDR1 is SGHTA and CDR2 is FQGTGA. CDR3 DNA sequence: TGTGCCAGCAGCTCGGGAGCGACAGGGTATGGCTACACCTTC. Protein sequence: CASSSGATGYGYTF.

This chain uses TRBV5-6 with TRBJ2-3; 9 positions agree with TRBD1. Germline V gene sequence: CDR1 SGHDT, CDR2 YYEEEE. V shed 4 bases, J shed 2 bases, and the junction held 5 bases outside the gene matches. The CDR3 has 15 amino acids. The CDR3: CASSRDRAITDTQYF. The CDR3 nucleotides are TGTGCCAGCAGCCGGGACAGGGCGATCACAGATACGCAGTATTTT. The full variable domain, its missing parts supplied by reference TRBV5-6 and TRBJ2-3, is DAGVTQSPTHLIKTRGQQVTLRCSPKSGHDTVSWYQQALGQGPQFIFQYYEEEERQRGNFPDRFSGHQFPNYSSELNVNALLLGDSALYLCASSRDRAITDTQYFGPGTRLTVL.

This chain joins TRBV27 and TRBJ1-1; 7 nucleotides line up with TRBD1. Germline V gene data show CDR1 as MNHEY and CDR2 as SMNVEV (reference sequence). CDR3 length equals 14 residues. The V gene end was trimmed by 5 bases and the J gene end by 3 bases; junction bases not matched to a gene: 6. CDR3: CASSPTTGYTEAFF. The CDR3 region has the DNA TGTGCCAGCAGTCCCACGACAGGGTACACTGAAGCTTTCTTT.

CDR3: CASSVGRLDRLTDTQYF. The CDR3 bases are TGTGCCAGCAGCGTAGGTCGCCTAGACAGGCTCACAGATACGCAGTATTTT. This chain uses TRBV9 with TRBJ2-3; possibly TRBD1 for D (6 bases). Germline V gene lookup returns CDR1 SGDLS and CDR2 YYNGEE. The ends were cut back, 0 bases at V and 2 bases at J, with 16 bases in the middle. The CDR3 length is 17 residues.

This chain links TRBV29-1 with TRBJ1-2; 8 bases match TRBD1. The CDR3 covers 14 residues. The germline gives CDR1 SQVTM, CDR2 ANQGSEA. V lost 3 bases, J lost 7 bases, and 10 bases stayed unmatched. CDR3 sequence: CSVDMAGQGLGYTF. The CDR3 DNA reads TGCAGCGTTGATATGGCTGGACAGGGACTTGGCTACACCTTC. Full variable domain (outside the CDR3, taken from reference TRBV29-1 and TRBJ1-2): SAVISQKPSRDICQRGTSLTIQCQVDSQVTMMFWYRQQPGQSLTLIATANQGSEATYESGFVIDKFPISRPNLTFSTLTVSNMSPEDSSIYLCSVDMAGQGLGYTFGSGTRLTVV.

J is TRBJ2-2 and V is TRBV27, with D possibly matching TRBD2 (5 bases). Germline CDR1 MNHEY, CDR2 SMNVEV (reference sequence). The CDR3 is 14 residues long. Trimming pared 6 bases from V and 4 bases from J, leaving 12 bases between. CDR3 loop: CASRGLAGTGELFF. Here the CDR3 DNA reads TGTGCCAGCAGGGGTCTAGCAGGCACCGGGGAGCTGTTTTTT.

This clone was observed a few times. The germline gene is not matched at one end of the junction; a read error may be the cause. The chain recombines TRBV6-4 with TRBJ2-1, with TRBD1 as a possible D gene (5 bases). The germline V gene has CDR1 MRHNA and CDR2 SNTAGT. The CDR3 consists of 16 residues. CDR3 in DNA: TGTGCCACCAGTGACCCAGGGCAGGGCGACTTCAATGAGCAGTTCTTC. It codes for CATSDPGQGDFNEQFF.

This chain connects TRBV6-1 to TRBJ2-5, with 9 bases fitting TRBD1. The better agreement between TRBJ2-7 and the DNA end casts doubt on the J call. The CDR3 covers 14 residues. The germline CDR1 and CDR2 sequences are MNHNS and SASEGT. In DNA, the CDR3 is TGTGCCAGCGAAAAGAGGGACAGGGTGTACGAGCAGTACTTC. It codes for CASEKRDRVYEQYF.

This clone has just one count. The chain uses TRBV4-2 and TRBJ2-1, with a weak D call TRBD2 (6 bases). Germline values: CDR1 LGHNA, CDR2 YNFKEQ. The CDR3 extends over 15 amino acids. V was clipped by 2 bases and J by 10 bases, with 18 bases between them. CDR3 coding DNA: TGTGCCAGCAGCCAATCGCCCGGATCGGGGGAGGAGCAGTTCTTC. It codes for CASSQSPGSGEEQFF.

V usage is TRBV5-1 and J usage is TRBJ2-1, with 14 bases that match TRBD2. This CDR3 contains 20 residues. Trimming took 3 bases from V and 4 from J; bases not matched to a gene: 15. Germline V CDR1 and CDR2: SGHRS, YFSETQ. CDR3 sequence (DNA): TGCGCCAGCAGCTCATATGGGACTAGCGGGAGAAAGGACCTTTACAATGAGCAGTTCTTC. Protein sequence: CASSSYGTSGRKDLYNEQFF.

The chain joins TRBV28 to TRBJ2-7, with unresolved D. V lost 7 bases to trimming and J lost 0 bases, with 10 bases between them. The CDR3 sequence is 13 residues long. Germline lookup yields CDR1 MDHEN and CDR2 SYDVKM. The CDR3 DNA is TGTGCCAGCAACAGAAGGTTCTCCTACGAGCAGTACTTC. It is translated as CASNRRFSYEQYF.

This clone was seen more than once but under ten times. The chain has TRBV4-1 and TRBJ1-3; D remains unclear. The germline gives CDR1 MGHRA, CDR2 YSYEKL. Trimming left V 6 bases short and J 4 bases short, with 10 bases between. The CDR3 extends over 13 amino acids. For the CDR3, the DNA is TGCGCCAGCAGGGGAGTAGGGGGAAACACCATATATTTT. Translated, it gives CASRGVGGNTIYF.